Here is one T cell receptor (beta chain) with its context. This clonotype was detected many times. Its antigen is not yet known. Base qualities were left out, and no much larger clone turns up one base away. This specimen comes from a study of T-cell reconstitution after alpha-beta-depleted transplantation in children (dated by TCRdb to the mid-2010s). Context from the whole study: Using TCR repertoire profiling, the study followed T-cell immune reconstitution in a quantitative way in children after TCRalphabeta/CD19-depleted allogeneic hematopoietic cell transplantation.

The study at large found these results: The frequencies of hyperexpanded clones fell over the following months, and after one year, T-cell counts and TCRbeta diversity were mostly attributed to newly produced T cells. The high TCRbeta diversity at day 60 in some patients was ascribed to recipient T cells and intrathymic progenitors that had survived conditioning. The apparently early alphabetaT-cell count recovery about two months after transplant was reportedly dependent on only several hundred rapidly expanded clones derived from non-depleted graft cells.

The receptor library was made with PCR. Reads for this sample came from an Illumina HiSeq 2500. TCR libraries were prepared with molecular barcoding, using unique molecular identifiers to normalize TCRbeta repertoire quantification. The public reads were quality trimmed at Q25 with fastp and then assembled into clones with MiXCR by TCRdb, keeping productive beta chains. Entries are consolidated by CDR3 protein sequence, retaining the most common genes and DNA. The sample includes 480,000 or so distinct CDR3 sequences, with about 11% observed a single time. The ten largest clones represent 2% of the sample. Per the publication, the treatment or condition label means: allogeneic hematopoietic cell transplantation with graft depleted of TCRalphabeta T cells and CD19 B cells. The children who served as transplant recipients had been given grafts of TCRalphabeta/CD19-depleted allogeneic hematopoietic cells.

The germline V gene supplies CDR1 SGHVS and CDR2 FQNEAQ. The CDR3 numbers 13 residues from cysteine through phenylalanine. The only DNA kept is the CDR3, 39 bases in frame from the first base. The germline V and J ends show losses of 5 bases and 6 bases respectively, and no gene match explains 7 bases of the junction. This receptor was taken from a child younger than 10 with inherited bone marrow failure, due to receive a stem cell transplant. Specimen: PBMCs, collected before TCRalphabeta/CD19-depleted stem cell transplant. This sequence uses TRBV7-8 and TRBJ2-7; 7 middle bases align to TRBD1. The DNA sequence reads TGTGCCAGCAGCCGACAGGGATCGGGCGAGCAGTACTTC. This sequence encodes CASSRQGSGEQYF.